The rows below give T cell receptor beta chains drawn from one sample of a study of Graves' ophthalmopathy and Graves' hyperthyroidism. One entry per CDR3 protein, called by TCRdb with MiXCR from the multiplex PCR reads. The sample comprises almost 400,000 distinct CDR3 sequences, roughly 18% of which are singletons, and around 1.5% rests with the top ten. Sequenced sample: peripheral blood. The receptors were sampled from a woman aged 18-30 years with Graves' ophthalmopathy. CDR3s leave out the opening cysteine and the closing phenylalanine or tryptophan.

J gene,V gene,CDR3 protein
TRBJ2-2,TRBV7-3,ASSPSASGVGNTGELF
TRBJ2-3,TRBV12-5,ASGTGKSTDTQY
TRBJ1-1,TRBV5-1,ASSPRPFRGGNTEAF
TRBJ2-2,TRBV6-2/TRBV6-3,ASSAVVWARETGELF
TRBJ2-7,TRBV30,AWTGDRGFYEQY
TRBJ2-2,TRBV6-5,ASSYVGRGTGELF
TRBJ2-7,TRBV5-1,ASSLAPGQPGDEQY
TRBJ2-7,TRBV10-3,AISAGSTYEQY
TRBJ1-5,TRBV7-2,ASSLLGDGNQPQH
TRBJ2-5,TRBV29-1,SVFPVRREHQETQY
TRBJ1-1,TRBV19,ASSMYRGQTEAF
TRBJ1-3,TRBV6-1,ASSLGTNTGNTIY
TRBJ2-5,TRBV11-2,ASSPDPLKTQY
TRBJ2-2,TRBV27,ASRNRAVDGELF
TRBJ2-5,TRBV9,ASSVSGGVPGETQY
TRBJ2-7,TRBV3-1,ASSNGRISYEQY
TRBJ2-7,TRBV6-1,ASSEGTGLYEQY
TRBJ2-3,TRBV6-1,ASRDGFTDTQY
TRBJ1-6,TRBV6-1,ASCVDPNSPLH
TRBJ1-5,TRBV28,ALGDSTWYSNQPQH
TRBJ1-5,TRBV20-1,SASTDTIGGQPQH
TRBJ1-1,TRBV4-3,ASSPRTGRAF
TRBJ2-5,TRBV6-5,ASRGDHTQETQY
TRBJ2-7,TRBV7-2,ASSLGWGGSYEQY
TRBJ2-7,TRBV29-1,SVADRGSNEQY
TRBJ1-5,TRBV6-1,ASSEGVGNQPQH
TRBJ2-5,TRBV25-1,ASSEARVQETQY
TRBJ1-6,TRBV25-1,ASSERNRDYNSPLH
TRBJ2-7,TRBV6-2/TRBV6-3,ASSYSGTGGSEQY
TRBJ1-1,TRBV6-2/TRBV6-3,ASSSRSPGRTEAF
TRBJ1-5,TRBV30,AWGSHRGTGRGINQPQH
TRBJ2-4,TRBV12-3/TRBV12-4,ASRSTGQSYRGKNIQY
TRBJ1-5,TRBV6-5,ASSSSRDSGLQPQH
TRBJ1-1,TRBV3-1,ASSQDAVVRRNTEAF
TRBJ2-5,TRBV12-3/TRBV12-4,ASRLDWEETQY
TRBJ1-2,TRBV6-2/TRBV6-3,ASRAAGTGPGYT
TRBJ2-7,TRBV19,ASSTAQGTVYEQY
TRBJ2-2,TRBV28,ASSGLIPNTGELF
TRBJ1-3,TRBV9,ASSVGPGGPGNTIY
TRBJ2-7,TRBV7-3,ASSFSGAYEQY
TRBJ1-1,TRBV18,ASSPRVGDTEAF
TRBJ2-7,TRBV7-3,ASSLQAGLNYEQY
TRBJ2-5,TRBV12-3/TRBV12-4,ASSKIGSGETQY
TRBJ2-2,TRBV4-1,ASSLGRGPKTGELF
TRBJ2-5,TRBV5-4,ASSLVSGLGQETQY
TRBJ2-7,TRBV12-3/TRBV12-4,ASSLRRTLSYEQY
TRBJ2-4,TRBV3-1,ASNPGLAGGLQNIQY
TRBJ2-2,TRBV30,ARKDRGESTGELF
TRBJ1-6,TRBV30,AWSVPRGDSPLH
TRBJ2-5,TRBV16,ASSPGLADQETQY
TRBJ2-4,TRBV28,ASSSRLDDTITKNIQY
TRBJ1-1,TRBV6-5,ASSYLHANTEAF
TRBJ1-1,TRBV12-3/TRBV12-4,ASSDGQGKGAF
TRBJ1-1,TRBV12-3/TRBV12-4,ASSFDRKAF
TRBJ1-2,TRBV29-1,SVEDRTRGDYGYT
TRBJ1-1,TRBV7-2,ASSSFSLNTEAF
TRBJ2-7,TRBV6-5,ASRSQGLRYEQY
TRBJ2-7,TRBV28,ASSSRLAGRSYEQY
TRBJ2-7,TRBV12-3/TRBV12-4,ASSEGTAGEQY